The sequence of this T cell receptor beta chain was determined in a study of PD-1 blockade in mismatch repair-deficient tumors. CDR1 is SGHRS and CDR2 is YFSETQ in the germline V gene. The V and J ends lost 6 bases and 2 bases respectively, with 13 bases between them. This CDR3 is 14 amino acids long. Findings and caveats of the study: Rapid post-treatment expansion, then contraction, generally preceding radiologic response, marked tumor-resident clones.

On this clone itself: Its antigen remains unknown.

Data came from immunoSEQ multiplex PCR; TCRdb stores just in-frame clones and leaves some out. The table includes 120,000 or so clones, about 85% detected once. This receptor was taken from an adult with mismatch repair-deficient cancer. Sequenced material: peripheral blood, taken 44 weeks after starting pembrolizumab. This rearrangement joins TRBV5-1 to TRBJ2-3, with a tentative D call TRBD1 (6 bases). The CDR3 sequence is CASTHRAPTDTQYF. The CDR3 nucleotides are TGCGCCAGCACCCACAGGGCCCCCACAGATACGCAGTATTTT.